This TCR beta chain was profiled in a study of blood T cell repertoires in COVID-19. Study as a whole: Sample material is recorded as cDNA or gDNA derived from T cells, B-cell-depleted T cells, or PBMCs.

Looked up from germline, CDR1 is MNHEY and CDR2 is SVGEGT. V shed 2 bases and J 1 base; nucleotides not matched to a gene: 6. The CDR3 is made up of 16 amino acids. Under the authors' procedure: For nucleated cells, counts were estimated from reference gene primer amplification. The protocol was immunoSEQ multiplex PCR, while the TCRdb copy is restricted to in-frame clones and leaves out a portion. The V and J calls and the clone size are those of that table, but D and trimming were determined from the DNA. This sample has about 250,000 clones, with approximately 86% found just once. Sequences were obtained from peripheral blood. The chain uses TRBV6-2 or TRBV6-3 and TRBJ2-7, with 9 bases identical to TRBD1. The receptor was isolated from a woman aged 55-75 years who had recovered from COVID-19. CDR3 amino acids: CASSYHGQGRSYEQYF. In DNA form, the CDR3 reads TGTGCCAGCAGTTACCATGGACAGGGGAGGTCCTACGAGCAGTACTTC.